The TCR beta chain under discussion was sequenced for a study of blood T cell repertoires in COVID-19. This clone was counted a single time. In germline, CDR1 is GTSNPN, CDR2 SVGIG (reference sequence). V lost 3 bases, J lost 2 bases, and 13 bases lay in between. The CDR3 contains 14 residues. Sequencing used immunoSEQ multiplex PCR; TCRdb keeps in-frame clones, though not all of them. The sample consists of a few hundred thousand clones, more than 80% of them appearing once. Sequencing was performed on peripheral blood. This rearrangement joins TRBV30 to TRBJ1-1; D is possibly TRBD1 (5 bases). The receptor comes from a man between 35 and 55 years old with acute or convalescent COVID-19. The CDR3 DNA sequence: TGTGCCTGGAGCTTCGACAGAGTTAACACTGAAGCTTTCTTT. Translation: CAWSFDRVNTEAFF.